The present TCR beta chain was sequenced within a study of blood T cells in healthy people across ages. Study observations and caveats: Higher diversity, along with more naive CD4+ cells, distinguished long-lived donors from aged donors. Calculation of diversity from one million T cells yielded estimates considered to be underestimates.

The second PCR ran roughly 6 to 11 cycles with a sample-barcoded 5' primer and J-beta primers. Via MiXCR, TCRdb re-called the 5' RACE reads, giving one row per CDR3 protein. This table holds fewer than 2,000,000 distinct CDR3 sequences, around 40% found once. CDR3 length: 13 residues. Germline V gene sequence: CDR1 LGHNA, CDR2 YSLEER. On this clonotype itself: The antigen is not known. One end of the junction does not line up with germline, which may come from a read error.

Material for sequencing was blood. The sequence was collected from a human donor in good health. The rearrangement uses TRBV4-3 and TRBJ2-5; unclear D gene. For the CDR3, the DNA is TGCGCCAGCAGCCAAGATACGAGAGAGGCCCAGTACTTC. Its protein product is CASSQDTREAQYF.